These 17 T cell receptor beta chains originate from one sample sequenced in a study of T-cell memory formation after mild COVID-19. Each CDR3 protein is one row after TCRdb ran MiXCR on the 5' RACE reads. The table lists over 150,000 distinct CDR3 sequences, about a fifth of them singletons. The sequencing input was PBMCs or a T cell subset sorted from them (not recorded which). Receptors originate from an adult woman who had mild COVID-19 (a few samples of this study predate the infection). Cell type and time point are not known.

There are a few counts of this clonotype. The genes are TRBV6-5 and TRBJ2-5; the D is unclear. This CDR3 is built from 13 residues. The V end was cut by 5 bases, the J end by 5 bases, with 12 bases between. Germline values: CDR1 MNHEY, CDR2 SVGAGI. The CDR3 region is CASSTSNLETQYF. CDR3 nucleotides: TGTGCCAGCAGTACCTCTAACCTCGAGACCCAGTACTTC.

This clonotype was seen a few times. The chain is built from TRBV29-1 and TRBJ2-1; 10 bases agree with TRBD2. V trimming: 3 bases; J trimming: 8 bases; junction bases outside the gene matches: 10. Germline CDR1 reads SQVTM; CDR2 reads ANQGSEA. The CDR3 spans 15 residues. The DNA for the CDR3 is TGCAGCGTTGATAGGGCTAGCGGGAGTTCAGATGAGCAGTTCTTC. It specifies CSVDRASGSSDEQFF.

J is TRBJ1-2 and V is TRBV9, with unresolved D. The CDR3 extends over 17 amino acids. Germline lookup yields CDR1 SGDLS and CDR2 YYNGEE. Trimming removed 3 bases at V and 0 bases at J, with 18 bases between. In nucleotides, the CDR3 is TGTGCCAGCAGCGGACTGGGCTCAGAAATACCTAACTATGGCTACACCTTC. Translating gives CASSGLGSEIPNYGYTF.

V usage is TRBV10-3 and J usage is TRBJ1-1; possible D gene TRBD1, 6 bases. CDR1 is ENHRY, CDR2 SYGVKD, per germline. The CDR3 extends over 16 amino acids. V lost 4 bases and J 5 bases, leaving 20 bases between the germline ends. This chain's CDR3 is CAISASGGPTLTEAFF. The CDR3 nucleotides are TGTGCCATCAGTGCGTCGGGGGGCCCGACCCTTACTGAAGCTTTCTTT.

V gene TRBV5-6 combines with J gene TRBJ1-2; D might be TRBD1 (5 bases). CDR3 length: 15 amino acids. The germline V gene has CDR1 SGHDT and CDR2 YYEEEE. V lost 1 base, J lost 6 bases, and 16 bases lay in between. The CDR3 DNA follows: TGTGCCAGCAGCTTGTTACCGGGGGTTCGGGATGGCTACACCTTC. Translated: CASSLLPGVRDGYTF. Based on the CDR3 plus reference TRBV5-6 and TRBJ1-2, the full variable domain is DAGVTQSPTHLIKTRGQQVTLRCSPKSGHDTVSWYQQALGQGPQFIFQYYEEEERQRGNFPDRFSGHQFPNYSSELNVNALLLGDSALYLCASSLLPGVRDGYTFGSGTRLTVV.

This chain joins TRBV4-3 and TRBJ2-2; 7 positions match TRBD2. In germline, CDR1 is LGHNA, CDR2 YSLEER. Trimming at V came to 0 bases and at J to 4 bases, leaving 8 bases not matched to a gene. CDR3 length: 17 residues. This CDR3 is CASSQDGGASGTGELFF. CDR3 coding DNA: TGCGCCAGCAGCCAAGATGGTGGAGCTAGCGGCACCGGGGAGCTGTTTTTT.

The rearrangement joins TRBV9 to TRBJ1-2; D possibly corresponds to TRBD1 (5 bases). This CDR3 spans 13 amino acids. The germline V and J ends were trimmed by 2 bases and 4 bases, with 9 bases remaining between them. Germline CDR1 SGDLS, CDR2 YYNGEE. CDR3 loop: CASSVDTGYGYTF. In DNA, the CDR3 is TGTGCCAGCAGCGTCGACACAGGCTATGGCTACACCTTC.

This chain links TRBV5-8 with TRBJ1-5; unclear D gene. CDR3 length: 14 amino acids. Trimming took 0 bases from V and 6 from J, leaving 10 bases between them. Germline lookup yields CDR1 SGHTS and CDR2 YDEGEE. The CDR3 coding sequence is TGTGCCAGCAGCTTGGAGAAAGGGATTCAGCCCCAGCATTTT. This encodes CASSLEKGIQPQHF.

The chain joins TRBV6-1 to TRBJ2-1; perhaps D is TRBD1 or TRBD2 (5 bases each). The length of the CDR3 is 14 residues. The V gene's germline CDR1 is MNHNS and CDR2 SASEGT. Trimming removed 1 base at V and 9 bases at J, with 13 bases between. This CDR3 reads CASSEVPLGAEQFF. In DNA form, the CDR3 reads TGTGCCAGCAGTGAAGTACCTCTCGGGGCTGAGCAGTTCTTC.

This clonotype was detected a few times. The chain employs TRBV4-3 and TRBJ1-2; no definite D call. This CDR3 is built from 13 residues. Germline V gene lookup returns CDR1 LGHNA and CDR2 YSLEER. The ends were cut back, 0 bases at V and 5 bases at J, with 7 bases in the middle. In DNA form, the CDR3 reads TGCGCCAGCAGCCAAGAGACACGTTATGGCTACACCTTC. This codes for CASSQETRYGYTF.

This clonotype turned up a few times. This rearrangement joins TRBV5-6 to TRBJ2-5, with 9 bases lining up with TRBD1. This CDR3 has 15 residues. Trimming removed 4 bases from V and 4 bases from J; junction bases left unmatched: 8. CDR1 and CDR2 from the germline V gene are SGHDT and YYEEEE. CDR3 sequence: CASSEGTGSGETQYF. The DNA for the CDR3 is TGTGCCAGCAGCGAAGGGACAGGGTCGGGAGAGACCCAGTACTTC.

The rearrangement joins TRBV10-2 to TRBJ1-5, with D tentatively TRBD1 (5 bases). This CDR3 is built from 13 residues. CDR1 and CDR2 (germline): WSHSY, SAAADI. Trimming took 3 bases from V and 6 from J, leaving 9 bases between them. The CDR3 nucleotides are TGCGCCAGCAGTGAAGGGGTAGGTCAGCCCCAGCATTTT. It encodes CASSEGVGQPQHF.

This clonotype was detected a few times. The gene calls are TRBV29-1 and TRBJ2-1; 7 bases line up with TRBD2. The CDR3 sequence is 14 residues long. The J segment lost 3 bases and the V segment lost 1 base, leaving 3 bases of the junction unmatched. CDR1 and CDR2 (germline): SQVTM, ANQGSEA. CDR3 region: CSVEGRERYNEQFF. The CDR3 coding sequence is TGCAGCGTTGAAGGGCGGGAGCGCTACAATGAGCAGTTCTTC.

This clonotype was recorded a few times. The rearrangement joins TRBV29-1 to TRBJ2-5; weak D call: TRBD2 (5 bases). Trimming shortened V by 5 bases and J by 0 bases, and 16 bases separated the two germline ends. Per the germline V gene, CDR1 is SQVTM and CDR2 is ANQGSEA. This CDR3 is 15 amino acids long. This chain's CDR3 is CSVTSTRENQETQYF. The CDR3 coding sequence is TGCAGCGTTACGTCGACCCGGGAAAACCAAGAGACCCAGTACTTC.

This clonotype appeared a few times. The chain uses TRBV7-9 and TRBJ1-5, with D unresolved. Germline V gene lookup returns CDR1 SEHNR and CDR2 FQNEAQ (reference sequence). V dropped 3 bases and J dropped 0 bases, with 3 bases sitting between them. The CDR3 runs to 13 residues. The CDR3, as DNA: TGTGCCAGCAGCTTTAATAGCAATCAGCCCCAGCATTTT. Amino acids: CASSFNSNQPQHF.

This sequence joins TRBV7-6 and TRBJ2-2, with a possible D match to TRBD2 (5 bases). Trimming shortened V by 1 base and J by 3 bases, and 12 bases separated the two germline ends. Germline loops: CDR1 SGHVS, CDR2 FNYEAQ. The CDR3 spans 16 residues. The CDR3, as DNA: TGTGCCAGCAGCTTAGTCGAGGGAGAGTACACCGGGGAGCTGTTTTTT. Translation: CASSLVEGEYTGELFF.

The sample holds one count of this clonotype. CDR3 loop: CASSPSLGPQISYEQYF. For the CDR3, the DNA is TGTGCCAGCAGCCCCTCCTTAGGACCGCAAATCTCCTACGAGCAGTACTTC. This chain connects TRBV6-5 to TRBJ2-7; D gene ambiguous. Germline-derived CDR1 and CDR2 are MNHEY and SVGAGI. V shed 6 bases and J shed 0 bases, with 21 bases lying between them. The CDR3 is 17 amino acids.